These 25 T cell receptor beta chains came from one sample sequenced in a study of blood T cell repertoires in COVID-19. TCRdb's copy holds only in-frame clones and misses some; the assay was immunoSEQ multiplex PCR. This table has roughly 270,000 clones, approximately 88% appearing once. Input material: peripheral blood. Receptors were obtained from a man in his late teens or twenties with active or convalescent COVID-19.

This clone occurred a few times. The chain has TRBV27 and TRBJ2-1; 11 nucleotides line up with TRBD2. The CDR3 is 14 amino acids. CDR1 MNHEY and CDR2 SMNVEV come from the germline V gene (reference sequence). The junction had 1 base not matched to a gene; V was cut back by 5 bases and J by 4 bases. The CDR3: CASSPSGGYNEQFF. CDR3 DNA: TGTGCCAGCAGTCCTAGCGGGGGGTACAATGAGCAGTTCTTC.

The V and J genes are TRBV19 and TRBJ1-5; TRBD1 is a possible D gene (5 bases). CDR1 and CDR2 from the germline V gene are LNHDA and SQIVND (reference sequence). CDR3 length equals 13 residues. Trimming removed 5 bases at V and 7 bases at J, with 12 bases between. The CDR3 region has the DNA TGTGCCAGTAGTGAGAGGGGAGGGCAGCCCCAGCATTTT. This translates into CASSERGGQPQHF.

The gene calls are TRBV9 and TRBJ1-1, with TRBD1 matching over 9 bases. V trimming: 4 bases; J trimming: 2 bases; junction bases outside the gene matches: 9. The CDR3 totals 16 residues. Per the germline V gene, CDR1 is SGDLS and CDR2 is YYNGEE. The chain's CDR3 is CASSPPGQGPNTEAFF. In DNA form, the CDR3 reads TGTGCCAGCAGCCCCCCGGGACAGGGACCAAACACTGAAGCTTTCTTT.

The rearrangement joins TRBV2 to TRBJ1-2; D is ambiguous. Per the germline V gene, CDR1 is SNHLY and CDR2 is FYNNEI. The CDR3 has 15 residues. The germline V and J ends were trimmed by 5 bases and 0 bases, with 13 bases remaining between them. The CDR3 DNA sequence: TGTGCCAGCAGTCTAGCTCGAGAGCCTAACTATGGCTACACCTTC. Translation gives CASSLAREPNYGYTF. The full variable domain, rest sourced from reference TRBV2 and TRBJ1-2, is EPEVTQTPSHQVTQMGQEVILRCVPISNHLYFYWYRQILGQKVEFLVSFYNNEISEKSEIFDDQFSVERPDGSNFTLKIRSTKLEDSAMYFCASSLAREPNYGYTFGSGTRLTVV.

J is TRBJ2-7 and V is TRBV13, with D tentatively TRBD1 (7 bases). Trimming shortened V by 5 bases and J by 2 bases, and 19 bases separated the two germline ends. The germline CDR1 and CDR2 sequences are PRHDT and FYEKMQ (reference sequence). The CDR3 has 16 residues. As DNA, the CDR3 is TGTGCCAGCAGCCCGCGAAACAGGGGACTCCCCTACGAGCAGTACTTC. Translation gives CASSPRNRGLPYEQYF.

CDR3 in amino acids: CASSPLPRVNTGELFF. DNA of the CDR3: TGTGCCAGTAGCCCTCTTCCCCGCGTGAACACCGGGGAGCTGTTTTTT. The chain carries TRBV19 and TRBJ2-2; unclear D gene. The V end lost 6 bases, the J end lost 1 base, and 15 bases lay between the germline ends. The length of the CDR3 is 16 residues. Germline CDR1 is LNHDA and CDR2 is SQIVND (reference sequence).

The J gene is TRBJ1-2, the V gene TRBV19; 8 positions agree with TRBD1. Per germline, CDR1 LNHDA and CDR2 SQIVND (reference sequence). V trimming: 10 bases; J trimming: 4 bases; junction bases outside the gene matches: 14. The CDR3 has 15 residues. The CDR3 protein is CANQTGAKSFYGYTF. CDR3 in DNA: TGTGCCAACCAGACAGGGGCGAAAAGCTTCTATGGCTACACCTTC.

The V gene is TRBV27, the J gene TRBJ1-5, with 8 bases identical to TRBD1. V dropped 4 bases and J dropped 0; count of bases not matched to a gene: 8. Germline-derived CDR1 and CDR2 are MNHEY and SMNVEV (reference sequence). The CDR3 is 17 amino acids. As DNA, the CDR3 is TGTGCCAGCAGTTCCCTCGACAGGGGCTATAGCAATCAGCCCCAGCATTTT. Residues: CASSSLDRGYSNQPQHF.

Worth noting for this clone: Because the CDR3's place on the DNA is in doubt, the DNA is left out and the CDR3 is given as listed by TCRdb. The gene calls are TRBV2 and TRBJ2-1; the table assigns TRBD1, which was not confirmed against the DNA. The CDR3 has 15 residues if both end residues are counted. Germline CDR1 and CDR2: SNHLY and FYNNEI. CDR3 residues: CASSSVAGKYGEQFF.

The rearrangement links TRBV14 to TRBJ1-1; D is unresolved. The CDR3 runs to 14 residues. The germline V and J ends were trimmed by 2 bases and 1 base, with 8 bases remaining between them. Looked up from germline, CDR1 is SGHDN and CDR2 is FVKESK. The CDR3 DNA sequence: TGTGCCAGCAGCCAAACGAACGGGAACACTGAAGCTTTCTTT. This translates into CASSQTNGNTEAFF.

V usage is TRBV2 and J usage is TRBJ1-2; 7 bases agree with TRBD1. The CDR3 loop spans 14 amino acids. Germline CDR1 reads SNHLY; CDR2 reads FYNNEI. Unmatched junction bases numbered 6, after V lost 6 bases and J lost 2 bases. The CDR3 region is CASRQQGTNYGYTF. The CDR3 DNA is TGTGCCAGCAGGCAACAGGGGACCAACTATGGCTACACCTTC. The full variable domain, its missing parts supplied by reference TRBV2 and TRBJ1-2, is EPEVTQTPSHQVTQMGQEVILRCVPISNHLYFYWYRQILGQKVEFLVSFYNNEISEKSEIFDDQFSVERPDGSNFTLKIRSTKLEDSAMYFCASRQQGTNYGYTFGSGTRLTVV.

CDR3 coding DNA: TGTGCCAGCAGTTCGATTGGCGGGACCTCCTACGAGCAGTACTTC. Translated: CASSSIGGTSYEQYF. This chain connects TRBV6-2 or TRBV6-3 to TRBJ2-7; possibly TRBD2 for D (6 bases). Germline values: CDR1 MNHEY, CDR2 SVGEGT. The V end was cut by 4 bases, the J end by 0 bases, with 13 bases between. The CDR3 totals 15 residues.

This clone showed up just once. This chain joins TRBV2 and TRBJ1-2; 7 bases align to TRBD1. CDR1 is SNHLY and CDR2 is FYNNEI in the germline V gene. The length of the CDR3 is 15 residues. The V and J ends lost 5 bases and 2 bases, in that order; junction bases with no gene match: 8. CDR3 nucleotide sequence: TGTGCCAGCAGTCCGGGACAGCCAGCAAACTATGGCTACACCTTC. Its protein is CASSPGQPANYGYTF.

The chain is built from TRBV28 and TRBJ2-6, with D tentatively TRBD1 (6 bases). Trimming removed 5 bases at V and 0 bases at J, with 11 bases between. This CDR3 has 16 amino acids. Germline V gene sequence: CDR1 MDHEN, CDR2 SYDVKM. CDR3 region: CASSTRTASGANVLTF. CDR3 DNA: TGTGCCAGCAGTACCCGGACAGCCTCTGGGGCCAACGTCCTGACTTTC.

V usage is TRBV7-9 and J usage is TRBJ1-2; 8 bases are shared with TRBD1. The germline V gene encodes CDR1 SEHNR and CDR2 FQNEAQ (reference sequence). The trim removed 4 bases at V and 0 bases at J, leaving 7 bases unmatched. The CDR3 length is 16 residues. CDR3: CASSSYRQGTNYGYTF. DNA of the CDR3: TGTGCCAGCAGCTCTTACCGACAGGGGACTAACTATGGCTACACCTTC.

The rearrangement joins TRBV20-1 to TRBJ1-2; tentatively, D is TRBD1 (6 bases). The germline CDR1 and CDR2 sequences are DFQATT and SNEGSKA (reference sequence). The germline V and J ends were trimmed by 3 bases and 6 bases, with 14 bases remaining between them. There are 13 residues in the CDR3. The CDR3 spells CSASPGEGDGYTF. As DNA, the CDR3 is TGCAGTGCTAGTCCCGGGGAGGGGGATGGCTACACCTTC.

This chain uses TRBV10-1 with TRBJ2-3; a weak D match, TRBD2 (7 bases). The CDR3 runs 14 residues. The V and J ends lost 4 bases and 8 bases respectively, with 16 bases between them. The V gene's germline CDR1 is WNHNN and CDR2 SYGVQD (reference sequence). The CDR3 sequence is CASSVGGGLGTQYF. CDR3 in DNA: TGCGCCAGCAGTGTAGGGGGGGGCCTCGGTACGCAGTATTTT.

This clone was observed a single time. The chain recombines TRBV7-9 with TRBJ2-2; TRBD1 matches 8 bases. Looked up from germline, CDR1 is SEHNR and CDR2 is FQNEAQ (reference sequence). This CDR3 contains 16 residues. V lost 6 bases, J lost 0 bases, and 6 bases stayed unmatched. CDR3 sequence: CASRTTGAPNTGELFF. In DNA, the CDR3 is TGTGCCAGCAGAACGACAGGGGCCCCGAACACCGGGGAGCTGTTTTTT.

This rearrangement joins TRBV7-6 to TRBJ2-1; no firm D call. CDR1 is SGHVS and CDR2 is FNYEAQ in the germline V gene. V dropped 5 bases and J dropped 2 bases, with 13 bases sitting between them. This CDR3 region has 15 residues. The CDR3 DNA is TGTGCCAGCAGCCTATCTGGCGAGGCCTACAATGAGCAGTTCTTC. Protein sequence: CASSLSGEAYNEQFF.

The chain links TRBV13 to TRBJ1-1; the match to TRBD1 covers 9 bases. Trimming cost V 0 bases and J 1 base; bases outside gene matches: 0. This CDR3 is 15 amino acids long. The V gene's germline CDR1 is PRHDT and CDR2 FYEKMQ (reference sequence). CDR3 protein: CASSLGTGGNTEAFF. CDR3 nucleotides: TGTGCCAGCAGCTTAGGGACAGGGGGGAACACTGAAGCTTTCTTT.

The chain joins TRBV4-1 to TRBJ2-3; 14 bases agree with TRBD2. Trimming cost V 3 bases and J 2 bases; bases outside gene matches: 7. The CDR3 spans 18 residues. Germline CDR1 and CDR2: MGHRA and YSYEKL. CDR3 in DNA: TGCGCCAGCAGCCAGGGGGGACTAGCGGGGGACATCACAGATACGCAGTATTTT. Translating gives CASSQGGLAGDITDTQYF.

The chain has TRBV5-4 and TRBJ2-5, with TRBD2 identical over 13 bases. In germline, CDR1 is SGHNT, CDR2 YYREEE (reference sequence). The CDR3 totals 17 residues. V dropped 4 bases and J dropped 5; count of bases not matched to a gene: 11. CDR3 sequence reads: CASSLALTSGGRETQYF. The CDR3 bases are TGTGCCAGCAGCCTGGCCCTGACTAGCGGGGGGAGGGAGACCCAGTACTTC.

The rearrangement links TRBV6-5 to TRBJ1-2; a possible D gene is TRBD1 (6 bases). The CDR3 is 12 amino acids. Germline CDR1 and CDR2: MNHEY and SVGAGI. V shed 6 bases and J shed 2 bases, with 7 bases lying between them. The CDR3 DNA reads as TGTGCCAGCAGAGACAGGAACTATGGCTACACCTTC. This translates into CASRDRNYGYTF.

V gene TRBV2 combines with J gene TRBJ2-7, with TRBD1 as a possible D gene (6 bases). The CDR3 is 13 amino acids. CDR1 is SNHLY and CDR2 is FYNNEI in the germline V gene. Between the trimmed V and J ends, which lost 8 bases and 0 bases, there was a span of 11 bases. DNA of the CDR3: TGTGCCAGCGGGGACATTGACTCCTACGAGCAGTACTTC. The encoded protein is CASGDIDSYEQYF.

The chain employs TRBV6-2 or TRBV6-3 and TRBJ2-1; TRBD1 is a possible D gene (6 bases). CDR1 and CDR2 from the germline V gene are MNHEY and SVGEGT. V lost 0 bases and J 4 bases, leaving 13 bases between the germline ends. The CDR3 extends over 16 amino acids. DNA of the CDR3: TGTGCCAGCAGTTACTCGTTAGACAGGCCTTACAATGAGCAGTTCTTC. Translated, it gives CASSYSLDRPYNEQFF.